This TCR beta chain was captured in a study of spatial heterogeneity in lung cancer. Findings and caveats of the study: Mutation counts in tumors were tracked by counts of expanded intratumoral alpha and beta TCRs.

This CDR3 contains 14 residues. Between the trimmed V and J ends, which lost 1 base and 4 bases, there was a span of 10 bases. Germline loops: CDR1 KGHSH, CDR2 LQKENI. Time point: sample taken at primary tumor resection. Unsorted whole RNA samples from tumor, nontumor lung or frozen PBMC were sequenced. TCRdb ran MiXCR on the 5' RACE reads and lists one entry per CDR3 protein. In the table there are some 7,000 distinct CDR3 sequences, 14% to 15% of which are singletons. Judged by abundance, this clonotype is medium-sized. Its target is unknown. The sequence came from a female donor with early-stage non-small cell lung cancer. This material consisted of lung tumor tissue, taken at surgery. This chain links TRBV18 with TRBJ2-5; D possibly matches TRBD1 or TRBD2 (5 bases each). CDR3 residues: CASSPLPRGETQYF. Written as DNA, the CDR3 is TGTGCCAGCTCACCACTTCCGAGGGGAGAGACCCAGTACTTC.